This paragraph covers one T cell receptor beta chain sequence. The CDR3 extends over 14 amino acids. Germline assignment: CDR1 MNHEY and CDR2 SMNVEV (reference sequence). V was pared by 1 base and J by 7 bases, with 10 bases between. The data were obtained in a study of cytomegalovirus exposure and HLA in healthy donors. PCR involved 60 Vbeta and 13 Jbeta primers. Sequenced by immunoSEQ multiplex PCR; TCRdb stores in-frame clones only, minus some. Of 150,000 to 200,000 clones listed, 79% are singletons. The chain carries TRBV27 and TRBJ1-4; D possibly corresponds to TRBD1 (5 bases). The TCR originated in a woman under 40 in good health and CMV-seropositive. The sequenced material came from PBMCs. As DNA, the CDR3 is TGTGCCAGCAGTTTATTACACGGGGGTGAAAAACTGTTTTTT. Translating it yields CASSLLHGGEKLFF.